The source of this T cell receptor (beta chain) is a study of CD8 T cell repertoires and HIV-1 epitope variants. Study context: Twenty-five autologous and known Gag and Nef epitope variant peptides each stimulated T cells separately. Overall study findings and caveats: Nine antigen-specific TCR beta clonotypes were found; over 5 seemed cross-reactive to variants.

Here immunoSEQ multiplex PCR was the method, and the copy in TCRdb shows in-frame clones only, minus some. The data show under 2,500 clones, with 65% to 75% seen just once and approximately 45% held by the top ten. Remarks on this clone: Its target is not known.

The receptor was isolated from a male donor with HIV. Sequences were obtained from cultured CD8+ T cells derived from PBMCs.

The chain's CDR3 is CATSRAGDGDYGYTF. Here the CDR3 DNA reads TGTGCCACCAGCAGAGCGGGGGATGGAGACTATGGCTACACCTTC. The chain recombines TRBV15 with TRBJ1-2; tentative D call: TRBD1 (5 bases). Germline V gene data show CDR1 as LNHNV and CDR2 as YYDKDF (reference sequence). This CDR3 is 15 amino acids long. V lost 1 base, J lost 3 bases, and 12 bases lay in between.